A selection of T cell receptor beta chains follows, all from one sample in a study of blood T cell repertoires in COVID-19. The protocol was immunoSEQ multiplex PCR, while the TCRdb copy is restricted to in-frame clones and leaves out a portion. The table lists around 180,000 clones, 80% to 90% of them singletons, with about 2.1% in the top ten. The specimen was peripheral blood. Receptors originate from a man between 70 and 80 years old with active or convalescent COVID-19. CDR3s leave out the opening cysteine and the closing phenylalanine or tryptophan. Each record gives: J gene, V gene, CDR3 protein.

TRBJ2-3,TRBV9,ASSVKASGTGRILRTDTQY
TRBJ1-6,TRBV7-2,ASSPRQGGSPLH
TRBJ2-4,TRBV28,ASSLAGLHIQY
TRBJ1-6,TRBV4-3,ASSQDRVVNSPLH
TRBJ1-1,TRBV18,ASSAGTGRAAF
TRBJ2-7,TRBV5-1,ASSLIEAVYEQY
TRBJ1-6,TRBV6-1,ASNPPGGGNSPLH
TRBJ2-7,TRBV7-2,ASSLGLAGTYEQY
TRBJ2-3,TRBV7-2,ASSLRSRSTDTQY
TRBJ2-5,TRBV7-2,ASSPPGLAAPAY
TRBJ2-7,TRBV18,ASSPDLGQGPAYEQY
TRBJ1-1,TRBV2,ASGATGNTEAF
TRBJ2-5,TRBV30,AWSVRDTQETQY
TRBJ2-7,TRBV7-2,ASSITGLQTYEQY
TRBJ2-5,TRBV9,ASSENSDTGETQY
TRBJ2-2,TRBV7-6,ASSLAWSGGAYTGELF
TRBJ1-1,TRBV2,ASRSYTEAF
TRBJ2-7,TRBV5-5,ASSSAGYEQY
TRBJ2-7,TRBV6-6,ASSHRASYEQY
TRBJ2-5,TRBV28,ASSSQDTVWETQY
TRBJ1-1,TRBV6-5,ASSRQGADTEAF
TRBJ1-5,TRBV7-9,ASSPTGASNQPQH
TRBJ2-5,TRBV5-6,ASSFRGFGQETQY
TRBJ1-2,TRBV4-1,ASSPLTGFKGYT
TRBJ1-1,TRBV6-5,ASRKRPLNTEAF
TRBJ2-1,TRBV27,ASSLRRLSAGQDMYNEQF
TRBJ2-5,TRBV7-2,ASSLPAGGIETQY
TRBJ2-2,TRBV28,ASTGVTGELF
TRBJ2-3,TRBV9,ASSVGNSGRPDTQY
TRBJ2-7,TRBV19,ASSIDLTGQLYEQY